These 5 T cell receptor beta chains share one sample of origin, sequenced in a study of blood T cell repertoires in COVID-19. Clones were sequenced by immunoSEQ multiplex PCR, and TCRdb holds only the in-frame ones, with some missing. The sample shows approximately 190,000 clones, 85% to 90% of them seen only once. The sample was peripheral blood. These TCRs come from a man at least 80 years old with acute or convalescent COVID-19.

The chain recombines TRBV10-3 with TRBJ1-2, with D uncertain. V shed 0 bases and J shed 4 bases, with 9 bases lying between them. Germline CDR1 is ENHRY and CDR2 is SYGVKD. The length of the CDR3 is 14 residues. The CDR3 DNA follows: TGTGCCATCAGTGAGTCGCCGGAGGTCTATGGCTACACCTTC. Its translation is CAISESPEVYGYTF.

This clone was counted between two and nine times. CDR3 nucleotides: TGTGCCAGCACCCCAGGGAAGTGGAACACTGAAGCTTTCTTT. Translation: CASTPGKWNTEAFF. The chain uses TRBV7-2 and TRBJ1-1; TRBD1 is a possible D gene (5 bases). Trimming took 7 bases from V and 1 from J, leaving 13 bases between them. The CDR3 covers 14 residues. Germline lookup yields CDR1 SGHTA and CDR2 FQGNSA.

The rearrangement uses TRBV4-1 and TRBJ2-5; D may be TRBD2 (5 bases). Germline-derived CDR1 and CDR2 are MGHRA and YSYEKL. With 0 bases removed from V and 4 bases from J, the gap between germline ends came to 15 bases. The CDR3 spans 16 residues. CDR3 sequence: CASSQDPPPGRETQYF. CDR3 in DNA: TGCGCCAGCAGCCAAGATCCCCCCCCGGGGAGAGAGACCCAGTACTTC.

The chain carries TRBV30 and TRBJ2-1; weak D call: TRBD2 (5 bases). Germline V gene data show CDR1 as GTSNPN and CDR2 as SVGIG (reference sequence). This CDR3 region has 13 residues. Trimming left V 5 bases short and J 4 bases short, with 12 bases between. The CDR3 spells CAWDEGGYNEQFF. CDR3 coding DNA: TGTGCCTGGGACGAGGGCGGATACAATGAGCAGTTCTTC.

The chain couples TRBV27 to TRBJ1-6; no clear D. Trimming took 7 bases from V and 5 from J, leaving 9 bases between them. This CDR3 has 13 residues. CDR1 and CDR2 (germline): MNHEY, SMNVEV (reference sequence). The CDR3 protein is CASKPGDNSPLHF. In DNA, the CDR3 is TGTGCCAGCAAGCCCGGAGATAATTCACCCCTCCACTTT.